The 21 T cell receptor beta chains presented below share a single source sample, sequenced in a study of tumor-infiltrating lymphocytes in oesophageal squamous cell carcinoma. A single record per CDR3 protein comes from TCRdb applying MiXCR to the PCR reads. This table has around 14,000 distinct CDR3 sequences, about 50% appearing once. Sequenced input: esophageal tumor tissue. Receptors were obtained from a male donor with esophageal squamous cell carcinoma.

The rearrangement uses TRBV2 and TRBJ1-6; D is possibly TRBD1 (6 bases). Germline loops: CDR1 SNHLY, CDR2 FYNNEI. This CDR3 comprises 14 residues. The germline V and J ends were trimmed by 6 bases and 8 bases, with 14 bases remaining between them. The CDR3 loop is CASRWGGLDSPLHF. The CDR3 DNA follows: TGTGCCAGCAGGTGGGGGGGGCTCGATTCACCCCTCCACTTT.

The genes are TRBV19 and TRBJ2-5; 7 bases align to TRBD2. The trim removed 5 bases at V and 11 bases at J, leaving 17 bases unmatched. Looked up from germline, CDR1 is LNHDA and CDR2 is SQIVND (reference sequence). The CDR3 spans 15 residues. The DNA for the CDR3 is TGTGCCAGTAGTCCAGCTAGCGGAGTATACAATGAGCAGTACTTC. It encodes CASSPASGVYNEQYF.

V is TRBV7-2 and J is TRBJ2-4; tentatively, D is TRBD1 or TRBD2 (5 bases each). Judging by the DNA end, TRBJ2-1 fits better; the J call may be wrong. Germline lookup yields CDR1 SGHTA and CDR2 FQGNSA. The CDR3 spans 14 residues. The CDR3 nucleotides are TGTGCCAGCAGCTTCCGGGACCAAAACGATGAGCAGTTCTTC. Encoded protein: CASSFRDQNDEQFF.

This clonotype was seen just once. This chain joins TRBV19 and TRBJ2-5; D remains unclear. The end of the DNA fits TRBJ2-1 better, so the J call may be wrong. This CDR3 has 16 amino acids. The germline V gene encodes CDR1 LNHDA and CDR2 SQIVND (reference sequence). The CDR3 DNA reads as TGTGCCAGTAGTAATACACCCGGAAGCTCCTACAATGAGCAGTTCTTC. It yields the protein CASSNTPGSSYNEQFF.

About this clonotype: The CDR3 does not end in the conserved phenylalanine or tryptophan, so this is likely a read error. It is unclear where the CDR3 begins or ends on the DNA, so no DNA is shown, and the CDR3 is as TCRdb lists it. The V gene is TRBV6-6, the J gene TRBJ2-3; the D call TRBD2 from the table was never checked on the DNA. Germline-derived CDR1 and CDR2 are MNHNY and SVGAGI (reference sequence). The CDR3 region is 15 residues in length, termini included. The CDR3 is CAIASSEYNEQFFGP.

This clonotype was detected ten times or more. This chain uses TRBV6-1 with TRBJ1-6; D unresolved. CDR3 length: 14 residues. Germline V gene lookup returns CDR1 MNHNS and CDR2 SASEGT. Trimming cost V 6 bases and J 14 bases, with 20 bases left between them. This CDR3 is CASSPGMGKVALHF. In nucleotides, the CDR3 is TGTGCCAGCAGCCCGGGGATGGGAAAGGTGGCCCTCCACTTT.

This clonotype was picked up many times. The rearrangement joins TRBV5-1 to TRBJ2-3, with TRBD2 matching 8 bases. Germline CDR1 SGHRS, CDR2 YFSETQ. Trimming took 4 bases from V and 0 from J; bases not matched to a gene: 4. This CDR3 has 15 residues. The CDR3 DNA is TGCGCCAGCAGCCCACTAGCGGCTAGCACAGATACGCAGTATTTT. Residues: CASSPLAASTDTQYF.

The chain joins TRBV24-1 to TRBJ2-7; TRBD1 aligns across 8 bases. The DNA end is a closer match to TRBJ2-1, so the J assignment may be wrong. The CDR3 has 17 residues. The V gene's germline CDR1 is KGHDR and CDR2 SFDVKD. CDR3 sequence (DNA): TGTGCCACCAGTCCTTCCCCCGGGACAGGCTCCTACAATGAGCAGTTCTTC. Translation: CATSPSPGTGSYNEQFF.

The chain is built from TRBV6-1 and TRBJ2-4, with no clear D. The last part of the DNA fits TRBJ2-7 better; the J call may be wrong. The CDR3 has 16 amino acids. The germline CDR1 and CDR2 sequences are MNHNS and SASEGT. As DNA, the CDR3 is TGTGCCAGCAGTGAAGCGGGAACAAACTCGGGCTACGAGCAGTACTTC. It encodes CASSEAGTNSGYEQYF.

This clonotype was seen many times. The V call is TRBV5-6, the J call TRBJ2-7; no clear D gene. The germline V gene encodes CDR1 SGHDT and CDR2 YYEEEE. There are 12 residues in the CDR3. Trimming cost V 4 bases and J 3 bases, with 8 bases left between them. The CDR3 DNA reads TGTGCCAGCAGCGCCCTTCACTACGAGCAGTACTTC. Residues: CASSALHYEQYF.

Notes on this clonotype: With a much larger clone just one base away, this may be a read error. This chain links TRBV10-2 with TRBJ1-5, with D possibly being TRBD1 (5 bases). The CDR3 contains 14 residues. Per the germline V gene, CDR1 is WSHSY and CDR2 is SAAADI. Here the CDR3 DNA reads TGCGCCAGCAGAGAGGGGTTTAGCAATCGGCCCCAGCATTTT. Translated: CASREGFSNRPQHF.

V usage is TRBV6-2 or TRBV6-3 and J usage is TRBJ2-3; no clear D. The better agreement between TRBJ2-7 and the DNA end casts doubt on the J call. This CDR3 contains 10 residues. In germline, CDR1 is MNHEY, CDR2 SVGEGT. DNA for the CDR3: TGTGCCAGCAGTGAATTCGAGCAGTACTTC. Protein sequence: CASSEFEQYF.

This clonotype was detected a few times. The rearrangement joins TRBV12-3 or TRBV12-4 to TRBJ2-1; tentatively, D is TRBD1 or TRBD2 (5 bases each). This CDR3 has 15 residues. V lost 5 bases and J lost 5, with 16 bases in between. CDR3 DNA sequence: TGTGCCAGCAGTGCCACTAGTGGGGGACACAATGAGCAGTTCTTC. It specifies CASSATSGGHNEQFF.

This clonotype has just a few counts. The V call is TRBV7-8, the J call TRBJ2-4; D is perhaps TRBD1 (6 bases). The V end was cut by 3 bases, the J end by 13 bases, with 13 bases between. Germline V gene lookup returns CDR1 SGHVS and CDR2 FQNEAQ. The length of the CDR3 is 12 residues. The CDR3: CASSLDSHKQYF. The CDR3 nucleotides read TGTGCCAGCAGCTTGGACAGTCACAAGCAGTACTTC.

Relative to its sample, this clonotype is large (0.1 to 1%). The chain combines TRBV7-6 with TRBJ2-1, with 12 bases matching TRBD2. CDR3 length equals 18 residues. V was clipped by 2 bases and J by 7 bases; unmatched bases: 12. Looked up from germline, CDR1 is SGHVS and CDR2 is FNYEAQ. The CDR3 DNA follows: TGTGCCAGCAGCTTAACGCGGCCTAGCGGGAGGGCCGGGAATGAGCAGTTCTTC. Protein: CASSLTRPSGRAGNEQFF.

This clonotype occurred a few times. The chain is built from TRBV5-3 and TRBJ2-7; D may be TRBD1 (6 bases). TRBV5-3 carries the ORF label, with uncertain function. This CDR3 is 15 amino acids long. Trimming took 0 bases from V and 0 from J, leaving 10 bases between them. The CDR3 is CARSLVADSSYEQYF. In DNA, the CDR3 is TGTGCCAGAAGCTTGGTTGCGGACAGCTCCTACGAGCAGTACTTC.

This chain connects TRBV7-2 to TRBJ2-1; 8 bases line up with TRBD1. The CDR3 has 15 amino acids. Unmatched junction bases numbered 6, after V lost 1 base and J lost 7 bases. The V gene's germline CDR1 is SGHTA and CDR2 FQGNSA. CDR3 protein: CASSLDPGGVNEQFF. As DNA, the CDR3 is TGTGCCAGCAGCTTAGATCCAGGGGGCGTGAATGAGCAGTTCTTC.

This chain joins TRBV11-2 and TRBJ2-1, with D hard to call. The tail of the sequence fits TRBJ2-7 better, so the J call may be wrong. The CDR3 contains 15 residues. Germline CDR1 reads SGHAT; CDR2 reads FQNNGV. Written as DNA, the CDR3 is TGTGCCAGCAGCTTAGAATGGGGTCCGCTATACGAGCAGTACTTC. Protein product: CASSLEWGPLYEQYF.

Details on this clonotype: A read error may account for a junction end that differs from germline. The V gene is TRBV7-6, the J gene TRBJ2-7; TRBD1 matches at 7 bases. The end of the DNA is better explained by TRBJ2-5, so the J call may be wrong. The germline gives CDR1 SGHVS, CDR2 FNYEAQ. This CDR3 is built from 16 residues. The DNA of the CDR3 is TGTGCTAGCAGCTTAGCCCGGACAGGAGGTCAAGAGACCCAGTACTTC. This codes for CASSLARTGGQETQYF.

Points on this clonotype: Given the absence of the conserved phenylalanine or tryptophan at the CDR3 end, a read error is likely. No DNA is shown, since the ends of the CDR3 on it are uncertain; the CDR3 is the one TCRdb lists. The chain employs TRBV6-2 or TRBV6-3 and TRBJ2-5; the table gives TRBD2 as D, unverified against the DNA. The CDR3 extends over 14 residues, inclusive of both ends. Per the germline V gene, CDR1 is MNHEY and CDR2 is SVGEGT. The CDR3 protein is CASRDPNSPLHFGN.

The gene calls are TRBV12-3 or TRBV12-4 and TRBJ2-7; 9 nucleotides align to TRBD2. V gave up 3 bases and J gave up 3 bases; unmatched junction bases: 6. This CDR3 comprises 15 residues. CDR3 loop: CASSFLAGAIYEQYF. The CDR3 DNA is TGTGCCAGCAGTTTCTTAGCGGGGGCTATCTACGAGCAGTACTTC.